The clone carrying this TCR beta chain was seen only once. The antigen is not known. Germline lookup yields CDR1 WNHNN and CDR2 SYGVQD (reference sequence). This CDR3 region has 15 residues. Between the trimmed V and J ends, which lost 3 bases and 0 bases, there was a span of 9 bases. Time point meaning: peripheral blood 6 weeks after treatment start. Each PCR received spiked synthetic TCR analog templates. Sequenced by immunoSEQ multiplex PCR; TCRdb stores in-frame clones only, minus some. This sample has tens of thousands of clones, with approximately 90% found just once. The sample belongs to a study of PD-L1 blockade in urothelial cancer. In the study overall: Samples of blood were analyzed 3 weeks (second dose) and 6 weeks after treatment start. Findings and caveats of the study: In blood at 3 weeks, tumor-associated clones expanded more among patients with durable benefit.

The source is a woman of 80 years or more with urothelial cancer. V usage is TRBV10-1 and J usage is TRBJ1-3; D is uncertain. The material sequenced was PBMCs, taken around atezolizumab (anti-PD-L1) treatment. The CDR3 nucleotides read TGCGCCAGCAGTGATGGCGGCAACTCTGGAAACACCATATATTTT. Translating it yields CASSDGGNSGNTIYF.